This TCR beta chain was documented in a study of OX40 agonist ivuxolimab in advanced cancers. Study background: Patients received ivuxolimab, an intravenous treatment, every 2 weeks at 0.01 to 10 mg/kg. Notes on the study in general: CD8+ T cells showed, on average, more clonal expansion than CD4+ cells. Normalized T-cell clonal expansion was also low in a subset of nonresponders.

The V end was cut by 2 bases, the J end by 3 bases, with 15 bases between. The CDR3 sequence is 16 residues long. CDR1 WNHNN and CDR2 SYGVQD come from the germline V gene (reference sequence). Clones were sequenced by immunoSEQ multiplex PCR, and TCRdb holds only the in-frame ones, with some missing. The sample consists of about 120,000 clones, roughly nine tenths of them appearing once. About this clone: What it binds is not known.

Here the sequenced sample was CD4+ or CD8+ T cells sorted from blood, taken in a trial of the OX40 agonist ivuxolimab. This TCR was sampled from an adult with an advanced solid tumor such as melanoma, head and neck, liver or kidney cancer. The chain recombines TRBV10-1 with TRBJ2-3; maybe TRBD2 (7 bases). As DNA, the CDR3 is TGCGCCAGCAGTGAGAAGTGGGGGGGGCAGACAGATACGCAGTATTTT. Amino acids: CASSEKWGGQTDTQYF.